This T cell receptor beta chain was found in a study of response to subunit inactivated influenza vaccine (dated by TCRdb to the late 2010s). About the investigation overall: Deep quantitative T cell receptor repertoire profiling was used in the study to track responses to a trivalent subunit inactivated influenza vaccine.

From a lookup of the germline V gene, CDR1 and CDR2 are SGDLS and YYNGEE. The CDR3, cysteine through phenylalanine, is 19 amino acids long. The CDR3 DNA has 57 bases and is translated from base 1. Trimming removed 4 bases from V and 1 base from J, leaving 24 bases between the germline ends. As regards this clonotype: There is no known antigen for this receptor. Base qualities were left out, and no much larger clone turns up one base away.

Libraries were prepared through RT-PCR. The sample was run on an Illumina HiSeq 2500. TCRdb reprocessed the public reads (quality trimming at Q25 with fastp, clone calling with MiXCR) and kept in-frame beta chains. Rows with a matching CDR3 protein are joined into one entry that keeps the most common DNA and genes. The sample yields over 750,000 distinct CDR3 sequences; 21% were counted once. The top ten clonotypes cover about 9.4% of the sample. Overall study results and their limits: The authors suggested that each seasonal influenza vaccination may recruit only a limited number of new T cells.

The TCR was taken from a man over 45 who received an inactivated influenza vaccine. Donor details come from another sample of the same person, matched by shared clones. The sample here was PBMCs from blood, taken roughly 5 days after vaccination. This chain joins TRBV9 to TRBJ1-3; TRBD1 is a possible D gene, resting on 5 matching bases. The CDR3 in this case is CASSPILGVDMFSGNTIYF. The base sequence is TGTGCCAGCAGCCCTATCTTGGGGGTCGACATGTTTTCTGGAAACACCATATATTTT.